This is a list of T cell receptor beta chains from one sample in a study of T cells in Graves' hyperthyroidism and ophthalmopathy. TCRdb redid the calling of the multiplex PCR reads with MiXCR, one entry per CDR3 protein. The repertoire includes roughly 660,000 distinct CDR3 sequences, 15% to 20% of them detected once, and roughly 15% sits in the top ten. The sequencing sample was made of blood. The receptors come from a man in his fifties or sixties with Graves' hyperthyroidism. Both conserved end residues are part of each CDR3. The listing skips clone size in some rows; elsewhere it reads once, few, many or a size class.

V: TRBV7-2; J: TRBJ1-2; size: -; CDR3: CASSQYRTIGTF
V: TRBV24-1; J: TRBJ2-1; size: many; CDR3: CATSKMSGSYNEQFF
V: TRBV28; J: TRBJ2-3; size: many; CDR3: CASFPAGGTDTQYF
V: TRBV7-2; J: TRBJ2-5; size: -; CDR3: CANSLAGGALQETQYF
V: TRBV29-1; J: TRBJ2-7; size: few; CDR3: CSVEDGHPGTLTYEQYF
V: TRBV7-3; J: TRBJ2-7; size: -; CDR3: CASSLTAGTSGRYEQYF
V: TRBV4-2; J: TRBJ2-5; size: -; CDR3: CASSQEADRRETQYF
V: TRBV7-3; J: TRBJ2-3; size: many; CDR3: CASSPTLGADTQYF
V: TRBV6-2/TRBV6-3; J: TRBJ2-7; size: -; CDR3: CASKGGGRDYEQYF
V: TRBV2; J: TRBJ2-1; size: few; CDR3: CASSEGSGRGFF
V: TRBV11-2; J: TRBJ2-3; size: many; CDR3: CASSLGTSESDTQYF
V: TRBV19; J: TRBJ2-1; size: few; CDR3: CASRGGGIPSYNEQFF
V: TRBV6-1; J: TRBJ2-7; size: many; CDR3: CASSREAVEQYF
V: TRBV24-1; J: TRBJ2-3; size: -; CDR3: CATSDSVAITDTQYF
V: TRBV7-3; J: TRBJ2-1; size: -; CDR3: CASSSGLAGSLQFF
V: TRBV7-3; J: TRBJ2-1; size: many; CDR3: CASSREERNNEQFF
V: TRBV9; J: TRBJ1-5; size: -; CDR3: CASSLSVGEEQPQHF
V: TRBV2; J: TRBJ2-7; size: many; CDR3: CASSEEQSDEQYF
V: TRBV27; J: TRBJ2-3; size: -; CDR3: CASRVFAGGVDTQYF
V: TRBV7-3; J: TRBJ1-1; size: -; CDR3: CASSTSGQLNTEAFF
V: TRBV7-2; J: TRBJ2-3; size: -; CDR3: CASSLVPGAVGDTQYF
V: TRBV4-1; J: TRBJ2-7; size: -; CDR3: CASSQDRTQVSYEQYF
V: TRBV19; J: TRBJ2-1; size: few; CDR3: CASSPTPGTPYNEQFF
V: TRBV18; J: TRBJ1-4; size: many; CDR3: CASSPTGTNEKLFF
V: TRBV20-1; J: TRBJ1-2; size: -; CDR3: CSATGARGYTF